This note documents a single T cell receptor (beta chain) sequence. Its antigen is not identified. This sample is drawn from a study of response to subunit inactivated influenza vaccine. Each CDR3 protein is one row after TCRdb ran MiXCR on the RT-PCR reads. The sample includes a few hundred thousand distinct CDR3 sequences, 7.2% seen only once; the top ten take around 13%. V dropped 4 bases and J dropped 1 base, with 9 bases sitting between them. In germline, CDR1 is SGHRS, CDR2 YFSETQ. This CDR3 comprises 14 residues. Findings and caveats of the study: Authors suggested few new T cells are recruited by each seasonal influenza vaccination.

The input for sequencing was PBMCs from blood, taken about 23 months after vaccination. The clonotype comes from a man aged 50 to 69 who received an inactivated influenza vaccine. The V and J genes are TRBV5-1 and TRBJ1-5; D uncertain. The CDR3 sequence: CASSDPGSNQPQHF. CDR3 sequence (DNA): TGCGCCAGCAGCGATCCGGGCAGCAATCAGCCCCAGCATTTT. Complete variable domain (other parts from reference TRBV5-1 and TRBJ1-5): KAGVTQTPRYLIKTRGQQVTLSCSPISGHRSVSWYQQTPGQGLQFLFEYFSETQRNKGNFPGRFSGRQFSNSRSEMNVSTLELGDSALYLCASSDPGSNQPQHFGDGTRLSIL.